A single sample is the source of the 10 T cell receptor beta chains below, sequenced in a study of blood T cell repertoires in COVID-19. Only in-frame clones appear in the TCRdb table, and some are missing; sequencing was by immunoSEQ multiplex PCR. This sample has roughly 72,000 clones, with approximately 90% found just once. Material: peripheral blood. These receptor sequences come from a human donor in a cohort sampled during active COVID-19.

V and J are TRBV7-2 and TRBJ1-2; 7 bases fit TRBD1. Per the germline V gene, CDR1 is SGHTA and CDR2 is FQGNSA. This CDR3 is 17 amino acids long. V shed 5 bases and J 2 bases; nucleotides not matched to a gene: 14. The CDR3 spells CASSPTGTAQGNYGYTF. The CDR3 DNA follows: TGTGCCAGCAGCCCTACCGGGACAGCTCAGGGGAACTATGGCTACACCTTC.

This clone came up a few times. The chain joins TRBV6-2 or TRBV6-3 to TRBJ2-7; 9 nucleotides agree with TRBD1. Per germline, CDR1 MNHEY and CDR2 SVGEGT. CDR3 length: 16 amino acids. V lost 2 bases, J lost 4 bases, and 9 bases stayed unmatched. Written as DNA, the CDR3 is TGTGCCAGCAGTTACGCACTCGGGACAGGGTTGTACGAGCAGTACTTC. Encoded protein: CASSYALGTGLYEQYF.

This clone was counted a single time. The rearrangement links TRBV30 to TRBJ2-7, with 9 positions matching TRBD2. This CDR3 has 14 amino acids. The V gene end was trimmed by 8 bases and the J gene end by 0 bases; junction bases not matched to a gene: 8. The germline gives CDR1 GTSNPN, CDR2 SVGIG (reference sequence). The CDR3 nucleotides are TGTGCCACTCCACGTAGCGGGAGCTCCTACGAGCAGTACTTC. This encodes CATPRSGSSYEQYF.

This chain joins TRBV5-1 and TRBJ2-3; TRBD1 matches 7 bases. The CDR3 extends over 16 amino acids. The V segment lost 0 bases and the J segment 2 bases; nucleotides outside the gene matches: 6. From germline, CDR1 is SGHRS and CDR2 YFSETQ. CDR3 coding DNA: TGCGCCAGCAGCTTGGGAGACAGGGTCGTCACAGATACGCAGTATTTT. Amino acids: CASSLGDRVVTDTQYF.

V and J are TRBV24-1 and TRBJ1-2; D might be TRBD1 (6 bases). CDR1 KGHDR and CDR2 SFDVKD come from the germline V gene. Trimming took off 4 bases at V and 4 bases at J, with 12 bases between the two ends. CDR3 length equals 14 residues. As DNA, the CDR3 is TGTGCCACCAGTGAGCGGGGGGGCGGCTATGGCTACACCTTC. Its protein product is CATSERGGGYGYTF.

This chain uses TRBV3-1 (or the pseudogene TRBV3-2) with TRBJ2-2; 7 nucleotides agree with TRBD1. The CDR3 contains 15 residues. V gave up 4 bases and J gave up 4 bases; unmatched junction bases: 6. Germline V gene lookup returns CDR1 LGHDT and CDR2 YNNKEL (reference sequence). The CDR3 protein is CASSPDTGVTGELFF. The CDR3 bases are TGTGCCAGCAGCCCCGATACAGGGGTCACCGGGGAGCTGTTTTTT.

The chain links TRBV6-6 to TRBJ1-2; D call uncertain. The germline V and J ends were trimmed by 2 bases and 2 bases, with 15 bases remaining between them. The germline CDR1 and CDR2 sequences are MNHNY and SVGAGI (reference sequence). There are 16 residues in the CDR3. CDR3: CASSYRPGRVNYGYTF. The DNA for the CDR3 is TGTGCCAGCAGTTACCGCCCCGGCCGGGTGAACTATGGCTACACCTTC.

The V gene is TRBV12-3 or TRBV12-4, the J gene TRBJ1-1; unclear D gene. This CDR3 has 11 residues. V lost 6 bases and J 7 bases, leaving 9 bases between the germline ends. The CDR3 protein is CASSLRLEAFF. CDR3 in DNA: TGTGCCAGCAGCCTGCGACTTGAAGCTTTCTTT.

This chain uses TRBV5-1 with TRBJ1-5; unclear D gene. V lost 4 bases and J lost 0, with 11 bases in between. CDR1 is SGHRS and CDR2 is YFSETQ in the germline V gene. This CDR3 is 15 amino acids long. The CDR3 sequence is CASSVNGDSNQPQHF. CDR3 nucleotides: TGCGCCAGCAGCGTGAACGGGGATAGCAATCAGCCCCAGCATTTT. Supplemented by reference TRBV5-1 and TRBJ1-5, the full variable domain reads KAGVTQTPRYLIKTRGQQVTLSCSPISGHRSVSWYQQTPGQGLQFLFEYFSETQRNKGNFPGRFSGRQFSNSRSEMNVSTLELGDSALYLCASSVNGDSNQPQHFGDGTRLSIL.

The chain couples TRBV6-2 or TRBV6-3 to TRBJ2-1; 13 bases are shared with TRBD2. The length of the CDR3 is 15 residues. J was trimmed by 7 bases and V by 4 bases; bases with no gene match: 4. Germline V gene data show CDR1 as MNHEY and CDR2 as SVGEGT. Here the CDR3 reads CASSLPGLAGNEQFF. The CDR3 DNA sequence: TGTGCCAGCAGTTTACCGGGACTAGCGGGGAATGAGCAGTTCTTC.